This entry describes one T cell receptor (beta chain). Its target antigen remains unknown. Base quality data are lacking; no much larger clone is found one base away. The data belong to a study of beta chain features in type 1 diabetes (dated by TCRdb to the late 2010s). For the study in its entirety: Mean age, gender distribution, total cell number and subset yield were not different between patients and healthy donors. Whereas all 28 donors provided naive and central memory subsets, regulatory and stem cell-like memory subsets were isolated from just 8 patients and roughly 8 healthy donors. Across all samples, some 110,000,000 sorted cells were examined, and cell number per subset correlated strongly with RNA yield. In the study, recently diagnosed type 1 diabetes patients and matched healthy donors were compared on the TCRB repertoires of their sorted circulating CD4+ T cell subsets.

General findings and caveats noted by the study authors: Sequencing cDNA rather than genomic DNA could over-represent highly expressing activated cells, although activation and CD3 levels did not differ between groups. The naive, central memory and regulatory TCRB repertoires appeared to resemble one another more closely among patients than among healthy donors. PCR may preferentially amplify shorter templates, but because patient and control samples were amplified and corrected together, any resulting skew would affect both groups equally. Because the HLA sub-analyses included only small numbers of individuals, any influence of HLA type on TCRB rearrangement was left unresolved. Fewer insertions and more nucleotide deletions at VDJ recombination sites were observed in patients with type 1 diabetes, implying thymic rearrangement abnormalities. Type 1 diabetes patients showed a moderate but significant shortening of TCRB CDR3 length in all four CD4+ subsets.

Each donor gave one peripheral blood draw, about 110 mL on average, collected into heparinised tubes. A BD FACSAria II and a panel including CD45RO, CCR7, CD25, CD127, CD95 and CD27 were used to sort naive, central memory, regulatory and stem cell-like memory CD4+ T cells. Every sorted population had a purity above 98%. PBMCs were isolated right away by Lymphoprep density gradient centrifugation and were stained directly, without culture. So that batch effects would be minimized, each experiment stained and sorted samples in pairs, pairing one healthy donor with one patient. The entire amount of isolated RNA was reverse transcribed using the High Capacity cDNA Reverse Transcription Kit, so the sequenced TCRB transcripts were expressed ones. Naive, central memory and regulatory T cell samples underwent deep immunoSEQ sequencing, averaging about 3.57 million total reads per sample. Sorted cells were lysed in RLT buffer, and RNA was extracted using DNase-treated RNeasy Micro or Mini kits according to cell number. To prevent cross-contamination, every cell subset was processed on its own, while patient and healthy donor samples were processed together. The immunoSEQ multiplex PCR was used to amplify TCRB sequences from cDNA, generating 87-bp fragments that spanned the CDR3 region. Sequencing of the amplicons was performed on the Illumina HiSeq platform. In the original analysis: Synthetic template baselines were used to correct PCR bias computationally, reads within Hamming distance 2 were collapsed, and singletons that could not be merged were discarded. Reads were aligned to IMGT to assign V, D and J genes, CDR3 length, and insertions or deletions at six rearrangement sites. Within each subset, clonotype counts were normalized to sorted cell number, after which true diversity and Gini coefficients were computed with the tcR R package. The overlap coefficient, calculated on TCRB nucleotide sequences, was used to measure repertoire sharing. The source is immuneACCESS, and TCRdb retained only in-frame sequences with V and J called. Part of the clones is not carried over; for the studies checked, unresolved V genes explain less than half of this, and the remainder is unexplained. That table is the source of V, J and clone size, and D and trimming were worked out from the DNA. This sample gives about 210,000 clones in total; 9.5% to 13% of them show up just once. The ten largest clones take up roughly 1.3% of the sample.

This receptor was taken from a man between 18 and 35 years old in good health. Source material: central memory CD4+ T cells from blood.

CDR3 region: CSVASVPGETQYF. The bases read TGCAGCGTGGCTAGCGTCCCGGGGGAGACCCAGTACTTC. The V gene is TRBV29-1 and the J gene is TRBJ2-5; the D gene is perhaps TRBD2, from 6 matching bases. The junction carries 16 bases between V and J, which are trimmed by 6 bases and 5 bases respectively. Per the germline V gene, SQVTM is the CDR1 and ANQGSEA is the CDR2. Spanning cysteine to phenylalanine, the CDR3 consists of 13 amino acids. The only DNA kept is the CDR3, 39 bases in frame from the first base.